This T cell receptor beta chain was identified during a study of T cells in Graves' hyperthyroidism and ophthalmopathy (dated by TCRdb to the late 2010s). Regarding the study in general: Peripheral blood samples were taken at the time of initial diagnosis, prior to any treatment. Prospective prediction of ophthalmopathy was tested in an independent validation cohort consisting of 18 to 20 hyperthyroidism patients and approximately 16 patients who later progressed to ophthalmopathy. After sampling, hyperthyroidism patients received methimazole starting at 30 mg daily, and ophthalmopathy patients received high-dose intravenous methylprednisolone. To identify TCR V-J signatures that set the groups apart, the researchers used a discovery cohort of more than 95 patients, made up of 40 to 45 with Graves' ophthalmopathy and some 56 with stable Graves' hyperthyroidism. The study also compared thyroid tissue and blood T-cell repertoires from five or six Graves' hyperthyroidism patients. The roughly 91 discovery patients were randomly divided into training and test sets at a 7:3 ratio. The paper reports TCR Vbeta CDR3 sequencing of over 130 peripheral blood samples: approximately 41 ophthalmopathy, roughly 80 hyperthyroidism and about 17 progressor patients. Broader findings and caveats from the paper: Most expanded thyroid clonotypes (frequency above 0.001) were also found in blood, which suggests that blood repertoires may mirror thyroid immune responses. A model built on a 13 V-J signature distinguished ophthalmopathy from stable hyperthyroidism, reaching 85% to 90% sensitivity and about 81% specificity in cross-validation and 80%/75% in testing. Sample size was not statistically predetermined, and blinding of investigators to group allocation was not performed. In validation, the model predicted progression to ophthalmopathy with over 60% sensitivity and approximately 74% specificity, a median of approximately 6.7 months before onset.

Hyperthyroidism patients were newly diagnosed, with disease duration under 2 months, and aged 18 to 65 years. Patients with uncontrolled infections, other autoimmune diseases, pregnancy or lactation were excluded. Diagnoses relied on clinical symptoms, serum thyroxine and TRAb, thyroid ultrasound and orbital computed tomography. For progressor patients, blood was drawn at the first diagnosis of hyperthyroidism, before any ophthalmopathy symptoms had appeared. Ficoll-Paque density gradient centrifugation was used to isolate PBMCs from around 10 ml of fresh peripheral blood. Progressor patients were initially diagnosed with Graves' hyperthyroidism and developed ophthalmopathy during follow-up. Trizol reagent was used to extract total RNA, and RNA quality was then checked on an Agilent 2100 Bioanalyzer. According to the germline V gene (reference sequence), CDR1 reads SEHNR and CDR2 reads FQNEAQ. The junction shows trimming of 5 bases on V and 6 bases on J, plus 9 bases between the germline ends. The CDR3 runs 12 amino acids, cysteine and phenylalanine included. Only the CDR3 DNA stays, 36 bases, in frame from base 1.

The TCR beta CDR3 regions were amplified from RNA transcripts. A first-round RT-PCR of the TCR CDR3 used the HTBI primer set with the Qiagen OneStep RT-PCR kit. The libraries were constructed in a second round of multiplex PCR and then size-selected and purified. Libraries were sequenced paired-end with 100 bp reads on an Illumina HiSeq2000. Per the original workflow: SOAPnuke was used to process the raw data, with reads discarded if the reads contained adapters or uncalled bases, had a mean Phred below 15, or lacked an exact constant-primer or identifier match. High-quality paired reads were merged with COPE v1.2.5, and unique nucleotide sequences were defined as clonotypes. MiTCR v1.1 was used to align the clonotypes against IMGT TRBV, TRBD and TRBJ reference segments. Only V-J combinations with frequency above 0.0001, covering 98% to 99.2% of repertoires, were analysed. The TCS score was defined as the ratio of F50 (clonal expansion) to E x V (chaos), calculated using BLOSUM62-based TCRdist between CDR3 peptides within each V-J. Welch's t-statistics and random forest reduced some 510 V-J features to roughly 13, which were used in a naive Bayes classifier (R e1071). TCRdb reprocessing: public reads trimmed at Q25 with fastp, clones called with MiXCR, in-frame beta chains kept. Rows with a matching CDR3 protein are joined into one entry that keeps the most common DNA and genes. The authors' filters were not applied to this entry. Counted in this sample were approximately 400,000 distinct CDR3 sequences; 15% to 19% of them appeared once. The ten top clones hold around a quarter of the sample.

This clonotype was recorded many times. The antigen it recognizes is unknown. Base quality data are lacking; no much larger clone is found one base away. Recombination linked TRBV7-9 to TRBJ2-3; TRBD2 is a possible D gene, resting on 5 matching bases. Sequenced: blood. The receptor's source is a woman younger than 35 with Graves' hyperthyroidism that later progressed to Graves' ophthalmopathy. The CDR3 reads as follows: CASSRREDTQYF. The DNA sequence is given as TGTGCCAGCAGCCGTAGGGAGGATACGCAGTATTTT.